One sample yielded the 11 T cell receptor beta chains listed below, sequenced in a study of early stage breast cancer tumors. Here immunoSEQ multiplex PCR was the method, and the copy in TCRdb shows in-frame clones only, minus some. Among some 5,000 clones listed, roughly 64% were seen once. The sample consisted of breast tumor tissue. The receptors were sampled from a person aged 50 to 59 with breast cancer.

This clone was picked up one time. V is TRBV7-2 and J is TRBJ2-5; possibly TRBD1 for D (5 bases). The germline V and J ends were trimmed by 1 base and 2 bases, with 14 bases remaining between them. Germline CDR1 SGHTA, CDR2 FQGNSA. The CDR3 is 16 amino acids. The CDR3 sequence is CASSLGLSAGQETQYF. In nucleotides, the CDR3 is TGTGCCAGCAGCTTAGGTCTTTCGGCAGGGCAAGAGACCCAGTACTTC.

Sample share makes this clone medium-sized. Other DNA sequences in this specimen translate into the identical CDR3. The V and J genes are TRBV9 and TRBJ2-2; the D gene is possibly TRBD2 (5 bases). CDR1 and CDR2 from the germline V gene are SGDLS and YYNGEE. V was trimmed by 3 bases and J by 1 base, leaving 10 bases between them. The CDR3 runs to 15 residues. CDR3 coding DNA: TGTGCCAGCAGCGGAGGGTTGGGGAACACCGGGGAGCTGTTTTTT. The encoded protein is CASSGGLGNTGELFF.

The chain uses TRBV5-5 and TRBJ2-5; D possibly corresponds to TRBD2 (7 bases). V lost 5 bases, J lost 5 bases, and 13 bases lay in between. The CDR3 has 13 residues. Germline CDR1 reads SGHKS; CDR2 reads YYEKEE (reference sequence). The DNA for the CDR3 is TGTGCCAGCAGTACGGGGGGCGGGGAGACCCAGTACTTC. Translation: CASSTGGGETQYF.

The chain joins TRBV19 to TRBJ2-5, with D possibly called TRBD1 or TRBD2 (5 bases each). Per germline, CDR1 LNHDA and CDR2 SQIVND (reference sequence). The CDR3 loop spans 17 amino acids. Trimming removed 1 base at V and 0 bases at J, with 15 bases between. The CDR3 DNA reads TGTGCCAGTAGTATAGTTAGGGACGCTCGGTACCAAGAGACCCAGTACTTC. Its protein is CASSIVRDARYQETQYF. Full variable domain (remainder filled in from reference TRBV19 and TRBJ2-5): DGGITQSPKYLFRKEGQNVTLSCEQNLNHDAMYWYRQDPGQGLRLIYYSQIVNDFQKGDIAEGYSVSREKKESFPLTVTSAQKNPTAFYLCASSIVRDARYQETQYFGPGTRLLVL.

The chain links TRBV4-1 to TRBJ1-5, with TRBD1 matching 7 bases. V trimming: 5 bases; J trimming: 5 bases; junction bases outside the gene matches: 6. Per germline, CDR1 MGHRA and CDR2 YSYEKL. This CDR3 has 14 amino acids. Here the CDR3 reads CASSETGADQPQHF. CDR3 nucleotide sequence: TGCGCCAGCAGCGAAACAGGGGCCGATCAGCCCCAGCATTTT.

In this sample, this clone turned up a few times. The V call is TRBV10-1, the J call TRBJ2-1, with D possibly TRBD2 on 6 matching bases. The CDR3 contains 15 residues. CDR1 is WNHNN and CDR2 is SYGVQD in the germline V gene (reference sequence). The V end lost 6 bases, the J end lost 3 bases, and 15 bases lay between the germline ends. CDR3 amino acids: CASRAGTADYNEQFF. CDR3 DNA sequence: TGCGCCAGCAGAGCCGGGACTGCCGACTACAATGAGCAGTTCTTC.

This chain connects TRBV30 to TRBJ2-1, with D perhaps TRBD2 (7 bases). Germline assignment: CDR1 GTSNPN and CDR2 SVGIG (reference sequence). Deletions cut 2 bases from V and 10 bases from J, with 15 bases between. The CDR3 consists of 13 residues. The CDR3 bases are TGTGCCTGGAGTTACGGGGGGCCAAGGGAGCAGTTCTTC. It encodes CAWSYGGPREQFF.

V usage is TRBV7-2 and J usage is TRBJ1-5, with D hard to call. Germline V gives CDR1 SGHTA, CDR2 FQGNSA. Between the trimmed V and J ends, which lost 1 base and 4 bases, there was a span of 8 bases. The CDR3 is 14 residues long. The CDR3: CASSLDSGNQPQHF. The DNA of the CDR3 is TGTGCCAGCAGCTTAGATTCGGGTAATCAGCCCCAGCATTTT.

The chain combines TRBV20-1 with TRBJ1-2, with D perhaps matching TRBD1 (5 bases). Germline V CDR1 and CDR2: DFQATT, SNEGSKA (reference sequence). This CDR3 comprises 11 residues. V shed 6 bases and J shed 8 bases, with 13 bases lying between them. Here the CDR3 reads CSATFREGYTF. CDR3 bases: TGCAGTGCCACCTTCAGGGAGGGCTACACCTTC.

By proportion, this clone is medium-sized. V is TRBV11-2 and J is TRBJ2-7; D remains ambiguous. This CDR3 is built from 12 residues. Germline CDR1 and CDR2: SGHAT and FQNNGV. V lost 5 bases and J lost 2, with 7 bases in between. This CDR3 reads CASSPPTYEQYF. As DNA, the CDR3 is TGTGCCAGCAGCCCGCCAACCTACGAGCAGTACTTC.

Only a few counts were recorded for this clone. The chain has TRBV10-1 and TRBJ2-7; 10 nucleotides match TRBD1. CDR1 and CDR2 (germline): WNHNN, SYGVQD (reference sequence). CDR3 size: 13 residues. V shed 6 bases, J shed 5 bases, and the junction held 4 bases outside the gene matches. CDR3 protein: CASSSGTGDEQYF. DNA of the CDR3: TGCGCCAGCAGCTCCGGGACAGGGGACGAGCAGTACTTC.